This T cell receptor beta chain stems from a study of CD8+ T cells in alopecia areata (dated by TCRdb to the late 2010s). With respect to the entire study: In both human patients and the C3H/HeJ mouse model, the study applied high-throughput TCRbeta sequencing to look at T cell clonal expansion in alopecia areata. On the human side, TCRbeta sequencing was run on scalp tissue and on sorted CD4+ and CD8+ peripheral blood T cells from healthy controls and from alopecia areata patients with either patchy or totalis/universalis disease. Scalp clonality was compared among normal scalp (n=4), patchy alopecia areata scalp (n=8), and alopecia totalis/universalis scalp (n=8). RNA was obtained with the PAXgene miRNA kit for fixed scalp, the miRNeasy kit for PBMCs, and the RNeasy kit for mouse skin. Amplification of TCRbeta CDR3 regions was done by immunoSEQ multiplex PCR using 35 Vbeta forward primers and 13 Jbeta reverse primers.

After PBMCs were isolated by density centrifugation and stained for CD3, CD4 and CD8, a FACSAria was used to sort CD4+ and CD8+ T cells. Scalp biopsies and blood samples were provided by unaffected controls. The CDR3 numbers 14 residues from cysteine through phenylalanine. Left in the record is the CDR3 DNA by itself, 42 bases read in frame from the first base. V is shortened by 3 bases, J by 8 bases, and the region joining them spans 14 bases. Library method: the immunoSEQ multiplex PCR assay. RNA was extracted from all samples and reverse transcribed into cDNA, which served as template for TCR sequencing. First-strand cDNA was synthesized with SuperScript III using a 2:1 mix of oligo-dT and random hexamers. Amplification bias was assessed with a synthetic immune receptor repertoire, and residual bias was removed computationally. The study's processing was this. Raw reads were preprocessed to remove errors, and CDR3 was defined by IMGT conventions from the conserved cysteine to phenylalanine. Clonality was computed as 1 minus the Shannon entropy, with the entropy normalized by log2 of the number of productive unique TCRs. Whether each scalp clone was CD4 or CD8 was inferred by checking scalp TCRbeta sequences against the CD4 and CD8 repertoires from sorted blood. As stored in TCRdb, this immuneACCESS dataset retains in-frame rearrangements with V and J assigned. A fraction of the clones does not appear; measured against another copy, unresolved V genes explain less than half of the discrepancy, and the remainder lacks a known reason. Clone size and the V and J calls come from that table; the DNA yielded D and trimming. The sample contains 150,000 to 200,000 clones, 55% to 65% of them found a single time. The ten biggest clones cover approximately 4.3% of the sample.

What the authors observed across the whole study: Unlike mouse skin, which is dominated by gammadelta T cells, normal human skin has resident alphabeta T cells that are also sequenced, and this complicates analysis of the scalp TCR repertoire. Shared TCR sequences between patients were less evident than in mice, which may be partly attributable to HLA diversity in the patient population. Higher clonality and more expanded CD8+ clones were observed in lesional scalp than in normal scalp, particularly in alopecia totalis/universalis, a finding suggestive of antigenic drive.

Only a few counts were recorded for this clone. Its antigen has not been determined. Per-base qualities were not stored, and no clone one base away is much larger. Material: CD4+ T cells sorted from blood. The rearrangement combines TRBV23-1 with TRBJ2-1; no D gene call is confident. TRBV23-1 belongs to the ORF category, with a function that is uncertain. The source is a human donor in good health. The CDR3 is CASSQYLRLHEQFF. The DNA sequence is as follows: TGCGCCAGCAGTCAGTACCTCAGGCTCCATGAGCAGTTCTTC.